The 14 T cell receptor beta chains presented below share a single source sample, sequenced in a study of blood T cell repertoires in COVID-19. TCRdb's copy holds only in-frame clones and misses some; the assay was immunoSEQ multiplex PCR. The sample comprises 75,000 to 80,000 clones, roughly 90% of which are singletons, and approximately 10% rests with the top ten. Sequencing used peripheral blood. These receptors came from a human donor in a cohort sampled during active COVID-19.

This sequence joins TRBV5-5 and TRBJ2-7, with unresolved D. Germline CDR1 reads SGHKS; CDR2 reads YYEKEE (reference sequence). Trimming cost V 0 bases and J 3 bases, with 10 bases left between them. The CDR3 totals 14 residues. The CDR3 DNA reads TGTGCCAGCAGCTTGGCCCCCTCAGACTACGAGCAGTACTTC. It specifies CASSLAPSDYEQYF.

The chain has TRBV10-3 and TRBJ1-5; unclear D gene. The length of the CDR3 is 12 residues. V dropped 4 bases and J dropped 5 bases, with 6 bases sitting between them. Germline V gives CDR1 ENHRY, CDR2 SYGVKD. The CDR3 region has the DNA TGTGCCATCAGTGGTCGGGATCAGCCCCAGCATTTT. Translation: CAISGRDQPQHF.

The chain employs TRBV3-1 (or the pseudogene TRBV3-2) and TRBJ1-1; 8 bases fit TRBD1. CDR1 is LGHDT and CDR2 is YNNKEL in the germline V gene (reference sequence). This CDR3 comprises 12 residues. V shed 4 bases and J 9 bases; nucleotides not matched to a gene: 4. The CDR3 reads CASSRRDRQAFF. The CDR3 nucleotides read TGTGCCAGCAGCCGGAGGGACAGGCAAGCTTTCTTT.

The chain couples TRBV6-4 to TRBJ1-5; D gene unclear. This CDR3 comprises 18 residues. CDR1 is MRHNA, CDR2 SNTAGT, per germline. Trimming removed 4 bases from V and 0 bases from J, with 19 bases in between. This CDR3 is CASSGESPTHYSNQPQHF. CDR3 in DNA: TGTGCCAGCAGTGGCGAGAGCCCTACCCATTATAGCAATCAGCCCCAGCATTTT.

The genes are TRBV10-3 and TRBJ1-1; a possible D gene is TRBD1 (5 bases). CDR1 is ENHRY and CDR2 is SYGVKD in the germline V gene. The CDR3 sequence is 15 residues long. V lost 7 bases and J 6 bases, leaving 21 bases between the germline ends. CDR3 in amino acids: CAIKVNAQGNAEAFF. The CDR3 region has the DNA TGTGCCATCAAGGTAAATGCCCAGGGTAACGCTGAAGCTTTCTTT.

The genes are TRBV12-5 and TRBJ2-5; D call uncertain. V was pared by 7 bases and J by 1 base, with 13 bases between. Germline CDR1 is LGHNT and CDR2 is FRNRAP. The CDR3 is 14 amino acids. The CDR3 protein is CASAKLNGQETQYF. CDR3 in DNA: TGTGCTAGTGCCAAGTTAAACGGCCAAGAGACCCAGTACTTC.

This rearrangement joins TRBV9 to TRBJ1-1; 10 bases are shared with TRBD1. J lost 0 bases, V lost 3 bases, and 5 bases had no gene match. The CDR3 is 16 residues long. Germline V gene lookup returns CDR1 SGDLS and CDR2 YYNGEE. The CDR3 loop reads CASSDRQGALNTEAFF. The CDR3, as DNA: TGTGCCAGCAGCGACCGACAGGGGGCATTGAACACTGAAGCTTTCTTT.

The V call is TRBV4-2, the J call TRBJ2-3, with 13 bases matching TRBD2. V lost 1 base to trimming and J lost 4 bases; unmatched junction nucleotides: 14. The CDR3 extends over 20 amino acids. Germline V gives CDR1 LGHNA, CDR2 YNFKEQ. The CDR3 is CASSQVGGTSGAHVADTQYF. The DNA for the CDR3 is TGTGCCAGCAGCCAAGTCGGTGGGACTAGCGGGGCCCATGTCGCAGATACGCAGTATTTT.

The chain employs TRBV7-8 and TRBJ1-5; D uncertain. V was pared by 2 bases and J by 1 base, with 12 bases between. From germline, CDR1 is SGHVS and CDR2 FQNEAQ. The CDR3 covers 16 residues. In DNA, the CDR3 is TGTGCCAGCAGCTTATTAGAGGGAATCAGCAATCAGCCCCAGCATTTT. The encoded protein is CASSLLEGISNQPQHF.

The V gene is TRBV5-1, the J gene TRBJ2-1, with 11 nucleotides matching TRBD2. V shed 4 bases, J shed 9 bases, and the junction held 6 bases outside the gene matches. Germline loops: CDR1 SGHRS, CDR2 YFSETQ. This CDR3 is built from 14 residues. CDR3 residues: CASSSGTSGTEQFF. The CDR3 coding sequence is TGCGCCAGCAGCAGCGGGACTAGCGGAACTGAGCAGTTCTTC.

This chain connects TRBV4-2 to TRBJ2-1; TRBD2 matches at 14 bases. The CDR3 has 16 residues. CDR1 and CDR2 from the germline V gene are LGHNA and YNFKEQ. Trimming at V came to 3 bases and at J to 8 bases, leaving 6 bases not matched to a gene. This CDR3 reads CASSQDGLAGGYEQFF. In nucleotides, the CDR3 is TGTGCCAGCAGCCAGGACGGACTAGCGGGGGGTTATGAGCAGTTCTTC.

This chain joins TRBV28 and TRBJ1-2; tentative D call: TRBD1 (6 bases). The germline gives CDR1 MDHEN, CDR2 SYDVKM. Trimming took off 2 bases at V and 2 bases at J, with 9 bases between the two ends. This CDR3 is built from 14 residues. The CDR3 nucleotides read TGTGCCAGCAGTTTACGACAGGAGAACTATGGCTACACCTTC. This gives the protein CASSLRQENYGYTF.

The chain has TRBV25-1 and TRBJ1-3; D is undetermined. V was trimmed by 1 base and J by 1 base, leaving 8 bases between them. The CDR3 has 15 residues. Per the germline V gene, CDR1 is MGHDK and CDR2 is SYGVNS. CDR3 nucleotide sequence: TGTGCCAGCAGTGAATCCCTGTTATCTGGAAACACCATATATTTT. It specifies CASSESLLSGNTIYF.

V is TRBV6-5 and J is TRBJ1-1, with a tentative D call TRBD1 (6 bases). This CDR3 has 13 amino acids. Looked up from germline, CDR1 is MNHEY and CDR2 is SVGAGI. Trimming shortened V by 5 bases and J by 11 bases, and 18 bases separated the two germline ends. CDR3 nucleotides: TGTGCCAGCAGTCAACGGCTTCCACAGGGCGCTTTCTTT. The encoded protein is CASSQRLPQGAFF.